This T cell receptor beta chain emerged from a study of control samples from healthy donors and cancer patients. Here immunoSEQ multiplex PCR was the method, and the copy in TCRdb shows in-frame clones only, minus some. The table shows about 170,000 clones, with 93% occurring only once. The sequence was obtained from a woman in her sixties in good health. The sequenced sample was blood.

CDR3: CASSLRDRGAIMSSGNTIYF. The CDR3 DNA reads TGTGCCAGTAGTCTCCGGGACAGGGGCGCCATCATGAGCTCTGGAAACACCATATATTTT. V usage is TRBV19 and J usage is TRBJ1-3; 10 nucleotides match TRBD1. CDR1 is LNHDA and CDR2 is SQIVND in the germline V gene (reference sequence). The V gene end was trimmed by 5 bases and the J gene end by 0 bases; junction bases not matched to a gene: 16. The CDR3 covers 20 residues.